The entry below gives a single T cell receptor (beta chain) sequence along with its context. As yet, its antigen is unknown. The sample is drawn from a study of early stage breast cancer tumors. General study results and limits: Compared with adjacent normal breast tissue, tumors showed approximately 2.5-fold greater T cell density and higher clonality. Commonly generated sequences made up most enriched TCRB sequences shared between patients.

Clones were read by immunoSEQ multiplex PCR, and TCRdb kept only the in-frame ones, dropping some. The table includes approximately 10,000 clones, 60% to 65% detected once. The CDR3 loop spans 12 amino acids. V was clipped by 4 bases and J by 4 bases, with 8 bases between them. Germline V lookup: CDR1 SGHNT, CDR2 YYREEE (reference sequence). The V and J genes are TRBV5-4 and TRBJ1-2; no reliable D call. Sequencing input: breast tumor tissue. This clonotype was obtained from a person between 55 and 69 years old with breast cancer. This CDR3 reads CASSPRGYGYTF. The CDR3 bases are TGTGCCAGCAGCCCCCGGGGCTATGGCTACACCTTC.